The present T cell receptor beta chain was sequenced within a study of regulatory T cells in long-lasting Graves disease. This clonotype occurred many times. Building the TCR beta libraries relied on iRepertoire HTBI primers, and CDR3 regions underwent Arm-PCR. MiXCR, run by TCRdb on the multiplex PCR reads, gives a single entry per CDR3 protein. The data show approximately 470,000 distinct CDR3 sequences, 15% to 20% seen once. Time point defined: newly diagnosed GD, antithyroid drugs for less than 3 months. The authors made the TCR library using RNA they extracted from PBMCs. Germline-derived CDR1 and CDR2 are MDHEN and SYDVKM. This CDR3 is built from 16 residues. Trimming took 4 bases from V and 1 from J, leaving 16 bases between them. These data were also filed under a second study, of T cells in Graves' hyperthyroidism and ophthalmopathy.

J is TRBJ1-1 and V is TRBV28; D is possibly TRBD1 (6 bases). The source material was peripheral blood mononuclear cells (PBMCs), sampled at new diagnosis, from a patient treated with antithyroid drugs. This sequence originates from a man aged 40-49 years with Graves disease. The CDR3 bases are TGTGCCAGCAGTTCCCCACAGGGATTGGGGAACACTGAAGCTTTCTTT. It specifies CASSSPQGLGNTEAFF.